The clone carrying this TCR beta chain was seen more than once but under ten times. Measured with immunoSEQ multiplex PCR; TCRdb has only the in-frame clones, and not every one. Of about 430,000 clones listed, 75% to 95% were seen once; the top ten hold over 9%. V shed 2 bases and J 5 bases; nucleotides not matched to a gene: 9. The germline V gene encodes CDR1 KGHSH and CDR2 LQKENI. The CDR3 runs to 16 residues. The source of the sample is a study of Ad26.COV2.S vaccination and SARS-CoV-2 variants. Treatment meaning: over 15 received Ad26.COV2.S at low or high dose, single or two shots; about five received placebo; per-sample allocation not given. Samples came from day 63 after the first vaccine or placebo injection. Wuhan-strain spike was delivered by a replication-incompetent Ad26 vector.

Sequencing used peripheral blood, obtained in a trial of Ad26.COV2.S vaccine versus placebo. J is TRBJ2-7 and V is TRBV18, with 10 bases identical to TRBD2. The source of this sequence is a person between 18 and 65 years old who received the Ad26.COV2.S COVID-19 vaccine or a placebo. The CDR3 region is CASSPGEPGLANEQYF. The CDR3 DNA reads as TGTGCCAGCTCACCAGGGGAGCCGGGACTAGCGAACGAGCAGTACTTC. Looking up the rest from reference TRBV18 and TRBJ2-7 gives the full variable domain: NAGVMQNPRHLVRRRGQEARLRCSPMKGHSHVYWYRQLPEEGLKFMVYLQKENIIDESGMPKERFSAEFPKEGPSILRIQQVVRGDSAAYFCASSPGEPGLANEQYFGPGTRLTVT.